Listed below are T cell receptor beta chains from one sample, sequenced in a study of blood T cells in healthy people across ages. TCRdb redid the calling of the 5' RACE reads with MiXCR, one entry per CDR3 protein. Of fewer than 2,000,000 distinct CDR3 sequences listed, 30% to 35% are singletons. Sequencing input: blood. The source is a woman aged 25 to 45 in good health. The CDR3 runs from the conserved cysteine through the conserved F or W. The D gene is left open where the match is weak. Some rows have no size entry. The others give once, few or many, or a class for an expanded clone.

V	size	J	D	CDR3	DNA
TRBV6-1	once	TRBJ1-5	NA	CASSEAATTHSNQPQHF	TGTGCCAGCAGTGAAGCTGCGACAACTCATAGCAATCAGCCCCAGCATTTT
TRBV27	few	TRBJ2-6	NA	CASSLRTALSSGANVLTF	TGTGCCAGCAGTTTGAGGACAGCCTTATCCTCTGGGGCCAACGTCCTGACTTTC
TRBV7-3	few	TRBJ2-2	NA	CASSLKRTGELFF	TGTGCCAGCAGCTTAAAACGTACCGGGGAGCTGTTTTTT
TRBV12-3/TRBV12-4	NA	TRBJ2-1	TRBD2	CASSPSSGLAEYNEQFF	TGTGCCAGCAGTCCTTCTTCGGGACTAGCGGAATACAATGAGCAGTTCTTC
TRBV18	NA	TRBJ2-3	TRBD2	CASSPPREGPRTDTQYF	TGTGCCAGCTCACCACCGAGGGAGGGGCCCCGCACAGATACGCAGTATTTT
TRBV20-1	NA	TRBJ1-5	NA	CSAREERIQPQHF	TGCAGTGCTAGAGAAGAAAGGATTCAGCCCCAGCATTTT
TRBV6-1	once	TRBJ1-2	NA	CASTPWEYGYTF	TGTGCCAGCACCCCTTGGGAGTATGGCTACACCTTC
TRBV4-1	many	TRBJ2-7	TRBD2	CASSLSPTSAGYEQYF	TGCGCCAGCAGCCTCTCCCCGACTAGCGCCGGCTACGAGCAGTACTTC
TRBV5-6	NA	TRBJ2-7	TRBD2	CASSRYTEGGPNYEQYF	TGTGCCAGCAGCCGCTACACAGAGGGAGGGCCCAACTACGAGCAGTACTTC
TRBV7-3	NA	TRBJ2-1	TRBD1	CAGSPQGIVGNEQFF	TGTGCCGGCAGTCCACAGGGGATTGTGGGTAATGAGCAGTTCTTC
TRBV5-1	NA	TRBJ2-5	NA	CASSISTAQETQYF	TGCGCCAGCAGCATTAGTACCGCCCAAGAGACCCAGTACTTC
TRBV20-1	once	TRBJ1-2	NA	CSASLPTGYGYTF	TGCAGTGCTAGCCTCCCAACTGGCTATGGCTACACCTTC
TRBV20-1	NA	TRBJ1-5	TRBD1	CSARLTGTGLYYSNQPQHF	TGCAGTGCTAGGTTAACCGGGACAGGGCTATACTATAGCAATCAGCCCCAGCATTTT
TRBV3-1	few	TRBJ2-1	NA	CASSRPLEPEQFF	TGTGCCAGCAGCCGACCTTTAGAGCCCGAGCAGTTCTTC
TRBV20-1	NA	TRBJ2-3	TRBD1	CSGDPQGLDTQYF	TGCAGTGGGGATCCACAGGGGTTAGATACGCAGTATTTT
TRBV12-3/TRBV12-4	few	TRBJ2-3	TRBD1	CASSLGSYTGERTDTEYF	TGTGCCAGCAGTTTAGGGTCTTACACAGGGGAACGAACAGATACGGAGTATTTT
TRBV27	NA	TRBJ1-1	NA	CASSSAIPRNTEAFF	TGTGCCAGCAGTTCCGCAATCCCCCGGAACACTGAAGCTTTCTTT
TRBV4-2	NA	TRBJ2-5	NA	CASSLEGVEETQYF	TGTGCCAGCAGTCTTGAGGGAGTGGAGGAGACCCAGTACTTC
TRBV4-1	once	TRBJ2-7	NA	CASSQEFLGVAPYEQYF	TGCGCCAGCAGCCAAGAATTTCTCGGGGTAGCGCCATACGAGCAGTACTTC
TRBV29-1	NA	TRBJ1-3	NA	CSVADGNTIYF	TGCAGCGTCGCGGATGGAAACACCATATATTTT
TRBV5-5	once	TRBJ2-5	NA	CACSLSAAGETQYF	TGTGCCTGCAGCTTGAGTGCAGCCGGAGAGACCCAGTACTTC
TRBV20-1	NA	TRBJ2-7	NA	CSAGLRRNYYEQYF	TGCAGTGCTGGCTTAAGGAGGAACTACTACGAGCAGTACTTC
TRBV27	once	TRBJ1-5	TRBD1	CASSLTDRDQPQHF	TGTGCCAGCAGTTTAACGGACAGGGATCAGCCCCAGCATTTT
TRBV18	NA	TRBJ2-3	NA	CASSRKSTDTQYF	TGTGCCAGCTCACGGAAGAGCACAGATACGCAGTATTTT
TRBV5-1	NA	TRBJ2-6	TRBD1	CASSLGDRAFAGANVLTF	TGCGCCAGCAGCTTGGGGGACAGGGCTTTTGCTGGGGCCAACGTCCTGACTTTC
TRBV7-6	NA	TRBJ2-3	NA	CASSRVFADTQYF	TGTGCCAGCAGCCGGGTGTTCGCAGATACGCAGTATTTT
TRBV10-2	NA	TRBJ2-5	TRBD2	CASTFAGDETQYF	TGCGCCAGCACATTCGCGGGAGATGAGACCCAGTACTTC
TRBV18	NA	TRBJ1-2	TRBD1	CASSPRRDRQNYGYTF	TGTGCCAGCTCACCTCGGAGGGACAGGCAAAACTATGGCTACACCTTC
TRBV15	NA	TRBJ2-2	NA	CATSRDRLGSSGELFF	TGTGCCACCAGCAGAGATCGGTTGGGGAGTTCCGGGGAGCTGTTTTTT
TRBV7-9	NA	TRBJ2-1	TRBD2	CASSRSGGLNNEQFF	TGTGCCAGCAGCCGTAGCGGGGGCCTTAACAATGAGCAGTTCTTC
TRBV10-3	NA	TRBJ2-3	NA	CVISESTDTQYF	TGTGTCATCAGTGAGTCAACAGATACGCAGTATTTT
TRBV29-1	NA	TRBJ2-3	TRBD1	CSVVGTGGSTDTQYF	TGCAGCGTTGTCGGGACAGGGGGCTCGACAGATACGCAGTATTTT